The T cell receptor (beta chain) under discussion was sequenced for a study of T cells in tuberculosis. General study points: GMM-specific TCRs were nearer to active tuberculosis alpha repertoires, suggesting expansion. A GMM-specific repertoire classifier reached about 90% accuracy, AUROC approximately 0.9.

Between the trimmed V and J ends, which lost 11 bases and 5 bases, there was a span of 17 bases. CDR1 and CDR2 (germline): MNHEY, SVGAGI. The CDR3 length is 13 residues. Of note for this clone: Antigen: not known.

Profiling relied on immunoSEQ multiplex PCR, and the TCRdb table lists in-frame clones only, not all of them. The profile shows 40,000 to 50,000 clones, about 95% of them singletons. Sequencing used PBMCs. The source is a donor aged 10-29 years with latent tuberculosis or without tuberculosis infection. V gene TRBV6-5 combines with J gene TRBJ2-3; D is possibly TRBD2 (7 bases). CDR3 coding DNA: TGTGCCGTCATGGGGGGGGCGAAAGATACGCAGTATTTT. Its protein is CAVMGGAKDTQYF.